This TCR beta chain was documented in a study of shared clonotypes between healthy human individuals. The repertoire was sequenced with immunoSEQ multiplex PCR; TCRdb's copy has only in-frame clones and lacks some. The sample shows millions of clones, 85% to 95% of them seen only once. To note about this clone: The antigen is not known.

The CDR3 loop spans 15 amino acids. In germline, CDR1 is MDHEN, CDR2 SYDVKM. V was cut by 2 bases and J by 5 bases, with 15 bases left in between. Study outcomes and limitations: Compared with memory subsets, naive subsets generally had larger estimated richness.

The origin of this receptor is a man between 18 and 29 years old in good health. Some clones in this sample may be carry-over from other donors' samples. This chain uses TRBV28 with TRBJ2-5; a weak D match, TRBD2 (5 bases). The sequencing sample was made of naive CD4+ T cells from PBMCs. Subset here: CD45RA+ positively selected. CDR3 sequence: CASSLAGTGKETQYF. The CDR3 coding sequence is TGTGCCAGCAGTTTAGCGGGTACCGGGAAGGAGACCCAGTACTTC.